The next 32 T cell receptor beta chains were all read from a single sample in a study of blood T cell repertoires in COVID-19. The assay was immunoSEQ multiplex PCR, and TCRdb's table has in-frame clones only and misses some. The sample has about 150,000 clones, 89% seen once. The sample taken for sequencing was peripheral blood. The receptors originated from a man in his sixties with acute or convalescent COVID-19.

The chain uses TRBV19 and TRBJ1-5, with 7 nucleotides matching TRBD1. Unmatched junction bases numbered 5, after V lost 6 bases and J lost 6 bases. This CDR3 has 13 amino acids. CDR1 LNHDA and CDR2 SQIVND come from the germline V gene (reference sequence). The CDR3 spells CASSPQGSQPQHF. The CDR3 DNA reads TGTGCCAGTAGCCCACAGGGGAGTCAGCCCCAGCATTTT.

This chain uses TRBV9 with TRBJ1-1; tentative D call: TRBD1 (6 bases). The CDR3 loop spans 14 amino acids. Germline CDR1 is SGDLS and CDR2 is YYNGEE. V was shortened by 3 bases and J by 4 bases, with 13 bases between the two germline ends. For the CDR3, the DNA is TGTGCCAGCAGCGCCAGGGTACAGGGCACTGAAGCTTTCTTT. Amino acid sequence: CASSARVQGTEAFF.

Here the CDR3 DNA reads TGCGCCAGCACCTCCAGGGGGCTCGACACCGGGGAGCTGTTTTTT. Amino acid sequence: CASTSRGLDTGELFF. The chain carries TRBV5-1 and TRBJ2-2, with 8 bases lining up with TRBD1. V was clipped by 6 bases and J by 3 bases; unmatched bases: 7. Germline V gene lookup returns CDR1 SGHRS and CDR2 YFSETQ. The CDR3 is 15 amino acids.

The chain carries TRBV27 and TRBJ2-5, with TRBD1 matching over 8 bases. J was trimmed by 5 bases and V by 7 bases; bases with no gene match: 6. This CDR3 spans 13 amino acids. Per germline, CDR1 MNHEY and CDR2 SMNVEV (reference sequence). This CDR3 reads CASKRQGAETQYF. The CDR3 DNA follows: TGTGCCAGCAAACGTCAGGGGGCTGAGACCCAGTACTTC.

The chain uses TRBV7-9 and TRBJ1-5; D is uncertain. The CDR3 consists of 18 residues. Germline-derived CDR1 and CDR2 are SEHNR and FQNEAQ (reference sequence). V gave up 0 bases and J gave up 0 bases, with 15 bases separating them. The CDR3 DNA sequence: TGTGCCAGCAGCTTAGCCGGAGGACGTACGGATAGCAATCAGCCCCAGCATTTT. Its translation is CASSLAGGRTDSNQPQHF.

The J gene is TRBJ2-3, the V gene TRBV27, with 10 nucleotides matching TRBD2. CDR1 MNHEY and CDR2 SMNVEV come from the germline V gene (reference sequence). The CDR3 has 16 residues. J gave up 5 bases and V 5 bases, and 10 bases lay outside the gene matches. The CDR3 loop reads CASSAEAGGPRDTQYF. The CDR3 DNA is TGTGCCAGCAGTGCCGAAGCGGGGGGGCCCAGAGATACGCAGTATTTT.

The chain is built from TRBV7-2 and TRBJ1-3; D is uncertain. CDR3 length: 15 residues. Germline assignment: CDR1 SGHTA and CDR2 FQGNSA. V lost 3 bases to trimming and J lost 3 bases, with 12 bases between them. As DNA, the CDR3 is TGTGCCAGCAGCTTGGGTGTGAGGAATGGAAACACCATATATTTT. It translates to CASSLGVRNGNTIYF. Combining the CDR3 with reference TRBV7-2 and TRBJ1-3 gives the whole variable domain GAGVSQSPSNKVTEKGKDVELRCDPISGHTALYWYRQSLGQGLEFLIYFQGNSAPDKSGLPSDRFSAERTGGSVSTLTIQRTQQEDSAVYLCASSLGVRNGNTIYFGEGSWLTVV.

J is TRBJ1-1 and V is TRBV4-2; no clear D. V was pared by 2 bases and J by 6 bases, with 13 bases between. The CDR3 covers 14 residues. Germline CDR1 is LGHNA and CDR2 is YNFKEQ. The CDR3 DNA reads as TGTGCCAGCAGCCAATCACATGCCGAGGCTGAAGCTTTCTTT. Amino acids: CASSQSHAEAEAFF.

This chain links TRBV15 with TRBJ2-2; a weak D match, TRBD2 (5 bases). Germline loops: CDR1 LNHNV, CDR2 YYDKDF (reference sequence). V lost 0 bases and J 5 bases, leaving 10 bases between the germline ends. CDR3 size: 15 residues. The CDR3, as DNA: TGTGCCACCAGCAGAGATAGCGCCATAACCGGGGAGCTGTTTTTT. Protein: CATSRDSAITGELFF.

This clone was recorded only once. This chain uses TRBV6-6 with TRBJ1-4; D might be TRBD1 (5 bases). Between the trimmed V and J ends, which lost 0 bases and 8 bases, there was a span of 13 bases. CDR3 length equals 15 residues. CDR1 is MNHNY, CDR2 SVGAGI, per germline (reference sequence). CDR3 residues: CASSYSGQGDEKLFF. The CDR3, as DNA: TGTGCCAGCAGTTACTCAGGTCAGGGTGACGAAAAACTGTTTTTT.

This sequence joins TRBV9 and TRBJ1-3; D ambiguous. Between the trimmed V and J ends, which lost 7 bases and 3 bases, there was a span of 5 bases. CDR3 length: 11 residues. Germline loops: CDR1 SGDLS, CDR2 YYNGEE. The CDR3 DNA follows: TGTGCCAGCCGGGGTGGAAACACCATATATTTT. Encoded protein: CASRGGNTIYF. The whole variable domain, filled in from reference TRBV9 and TRBJ1-3, reads DSGVTQTPKHLITATGQRVTLRCSPRSGDLSVYWYQQSLDQGLQFLIQYYNGEERAKGNILERFSAQQFPDLHSELNLSSLELGDSALYFCASRGGNTIYFGEGSWLTVV.

Only one count was recorded for this clone. The rearrangement joins TRBV5-5 to TRBJ1-6; a weak D match, TRBD1 (6 bases). Germline CDR1 reads SGHKS; CDR2 reads YYEKEE (reference sequence). The CDR3 has 16 amino acids. Trimming cost V 4 bases and J 9 bases, with 20 bases left between them. CDR3 protein: CASSQARGSSGSPLHF. The CDR3, as DNA: TGTGCCAGCAGCCAAGCGAGGGGGAGCTCAGGTTCACCCCTCCACTTT.

This clone was counted a single time. J is TRBJ1-4 and V is TRBV3-1 (or the pseudogene TRBV3-2); the match to TRBD1 covers 9 bases. CDR1 is LGHDT and CDR2 is YNNKEL in the germline V gene (reference sequence). V shed 7 bases and J 7 bases; nucleotides not matched to a gene: 7. The CDR3 has 14 residues. This CDR3 is CASNQQGAREKLFF. The DNA of the CDR3 is TGTGCCAGCAATCAACAGGGGGCGCGTGAAAAACTGTTTTTT.

The chain joins TRBV12-3 or TRBV12-4 to TRBJ2-2, with 8 nucleotides matching TRBD1. This CDR3 has 13 residues. V trimming: 6 bases; J trimming: 8 bases; junction bases outside the gene matches: 5. CDR3 DNA: TGTGCCAGCAGGGACAGGGTGGCGGGGGAGCTGTTTTTT. The encoded protein is CASRDRVAGELFF.

The gene calls are TRBV19 and TRBJ1-5, with TRBD1 identical over 7 bases. CDR3 length equals 13 residues. Germline V gives CDR1 LNHDA, CDR2 SQIVND (reference sequence). After removal of 6 bases from V and 5 bases from J, the junction contained 4 bases not matched to a gene. This CDR3 is CASRTGFYQPQHF. The CDR3 DNA sequence: TGTGCCAGTAGGACAGGGTTCTATCAGCCCCAGCATTTT.

Only a few counts were recorded for this clone. CDR3 in amino acids: CASSSVTGEGTEAFF. CDR3 DNA sequence: TGTGCCAGCAGCTCCGTGACAGGGGAGGGCACTGAAGCTTTCTTT. V and J are TRBV9 and TRBJ1-1, with 8 nucleotides matching TRBD1. Germline trimming cut 4 bases from V and 4 bases from J; bases unmatched to any gene: 9. From germline, CDR1 is SGDLS and CDR2 YYNGEE. CDR3 size: 15 residues. The full variable domain, completed using reference TRBV9 and TRBJ1-1, is DSGVTQTPKHLITATGQRVTLRCSPRSGDLSVYWYQQSLDQGLQFLIQYYNGEERAKGNILERFSAQQFPDLHSELNLSSLELGDSALYFCASSSVTGEGTEAFFGQGTRLTVV.

The chain uses TRBV4-1 and TRBJ1-2; 8 positions match TRBD1. CDR3 length equals 14 residues. Germline V gene sequence: CDR1 MGHRA, CDR2 YSYEKL. J was trimmed by 6 bases and V by 3 bases; bases with no gene match: 6. CDR3 protein: CASSHQTGADGYTF. DNA of the CDR3: TGCGCCAGCAGCCATCAGACAGGGGCGGATGGCTACACCTTC.

This clone was detected many times. The chain joins TRBV11-2 to TRBJ2-7; a possible D gene is TRBD1 (6 bases). The V and J ends lost 11 bases and 1 base respectively, with 15 bases between them. The CDR3 length is 13 residues. Looked up from germline, CDR1 is SGHAT and CDR2 is FQNNGV. The CDR3 nucleotides read TGTGCCGCCGGACAGCTCCGGTCCTACGAGCAGTACTTC. Its protein product is CAAGQLRSYEQYF.

The genes are TRBV5-4 and TRBJ2-1, with 7 bases identical to TRBD2. The J segment lost 0 bases and the V segment lost 6 bases, leaving 6 bases of the junction unmatched. CDR1 is SGHNT, CDR2 YYREEE, per germline (reference sequence). The CDR3 spans 15 residues. The CDR3 DNA is TGTGCCAGCACCGAGCGGGGAAGCTCCTACAATGAGCAGTTCTTC. It is translated as CASTERGSSYNEQFF.

The rearrangement uses TRBV4-2 and TRBJ2-1; 8 bases map to TRBD2. V shed 4 bases and J 8 bases; nucleotides not matched to a gene: 13. Per germline, CDR1 LGHNA and CDR2 YNFKEQ. CDR3 length equals 16 residues. The CDR3 region has the DNA TGTGCCAGCAGCCTTCCCGGGACTAGATCTCCCGATGAGCAGTTCTTC. Protein product: CASSLPGTRSPDEQFF.

The chain uses TRBV12-3 or TRBV12-4 and TRBJ1-2, with unresolved D. The CDR3 totals 13 residues. V lost 3 bases to trimming and J lost 6 bases, with 11 bases between them. The CDR3 here is CASSFGEKHGYTF. The CDR3 DNA reads as TGTGCCAGCAGTTTTGGGGAGAAGCATGGCTACACCTTC.

This chain connects TRBV24-1 to TRBJ2-2; TRBD2 matches at 12 bases. V dropped 3 bases and J dropped 5; count of bases not matched to a gene: 3. The CDR3 loop spans 16 amino acids. In germline, CDR1 is KGHDR, CDR2 SFDVKD. The CDR3 sequence is CATSDGLAGITGELFF. The CDR3 DNA reads TGTGCCACCAGTGATGGACTAGCGGGGATTACCGGGGAGCTGTTTTTT.

The gene calls are TRBV10-3 and TRBJ2-1; 7 bases line up with TRBD1. V lost 9 bases to trimming and J lost 8 bases; unmatched junction nucleotides: 13. The CDR3 sequence is 14 residues long. CDR1 is ENHRY and CDR2 is SYGVKD in the germline V gene. The DNA of the CDR3 is TGTGCCATTCAACGGACAGGTTCTATGGATGAGCAGTTCTTC. It is translated as CAIQRTGSMDEQFF.

Details on this clone: Within the sample, other DNA sequences also encode this same CDR3. The rearrangement uses TRBV6-5 and TRBJ1-2; D gene unclear. Trimming left V 5 bases short and J 8 bases short, with 15 bases between. Germline-derived CDR1 and CDR2 are MNHEY and SVGAGI. The CDR3 has 13 amino acids. CDR3 coding DNA: TGTGCCAGCAGTCAATCTAGAGAACCGGGCTACACCTTC. Translating gives CASSQSREPGYTF.

This rearrangement joins TRBV19 to TRBJ1-6; 8 positions match TRBD1. The J segment lost 8 bases and the V segment lost 6 bases, leaving 9 bases of the junction unmatched. The CDR3 loop spans 15 amino acids. Looked up from germline, CDR1 is LNHDA and CDR2 is SQIVND (reference sequence). The CDR3 loop reads CASSRQTGADSPLHF. The CDR3 nucleotides read TGTGCCAGTAGCCGCCAGACAGGGGCGGATTCACCCCTCCACTTT.

This clone was recorded once. The identical CDR3 is also encoded by other nucleotide sequences in the sample. This sequence joins TRBV11-2 and TRBJ2-7; tentatively, D is TRBD1 (5 bases). CDR1 and CDR2 from the germline V gene are SGHAT and FQNNGV. This CDR3 is built from 13 residues. V was pared by 8 bases and J by 2 bases, with 13 bases between. As DNA, the CDR3 is TGTGCCAGCTCTTTTCCAGGGACCTACGAGCAGTACTTC. It yields the protein CASSFPGTYEQYF.

The CDR3 sequence is CASSDWVFGTGANQPQHF. The CDR3 DNA follows: TGTGCCAGCAGTGATTGGGTTTTCGGGACAGGGGCCAATCAGCCCCAGCATTTT. The chain carries TRBV2 and TRBJ1-5, with TRBD1 identical over 10 bases. Germline lookup yields CDR1 SNHLY and CDR2 FYNNEI. With V trimmed by 3 bases and J by 3 bases, 11 bases remained unmatched. CDR3 size: 18 residues.

The genes are TRBV7-2 and TRBJ2-2; TRBD2 matches 7 bases. The germline V gene encodes CDR1 SGHTA and CDR2 FQGNSA. The J segment lost 7 bases and the V segment lost 0 bases, leaving 2 bases of the junction unmatched. The CDR3 consists of 14 residues. CDR3 residues: CASSLAGGSGELFF. CDR3 DNA sequence: TGTGCCAGCAGCTTAGCGGGGGGGAGCGGGGAGCTGTTTTTT.

V is TRBV10-2 and J is TRBJ2-7, with D maybe TRBD2 (7 bases). Germline CDR1 and CDR2: WSHSY and SAAADI. V was cut by 6 bases and J by 7 bases, with 16 bases left in between. The CDR3 length is 13 residues. CDR3 DNA: TGCGCCAGCAGCAAGGGGGGGGCGCGAGAGCAGTACTTC. It yields the protein CASSKGGAREQYF.

The gene calls are TRBV13 and TRBJ1-5; TRBD1 agrees at 9 bases. The CDR3 sequence is 15 residues long. With 3 bases clipped from V and 6 bases from J, the junction kept 6 bases outside the gene matches. CDR1 is PRHDT, CDR2 FYEKMQ, per germline (reference sequence). CDR3 coding DNA: TGTGCCAGCAGCTTGGCTGGGACAGGGCCTCAGCCCCAGCATTTT. Its protein is CASSLAGTGPQPQHF.

The chain combines TRBV6-1 with TRBJ2-7, with 11 bases identical to TRBD2. V lost 6 bases to trimming and J lost 4 bases; unmatched junction nucleotides: 2. CDR3 length: 13 amino acids. The germline CDR1 and CDR2 sequences are MNHNS and SASEGT. The CDR3 loop is CASSLAGGYEQYF. DNA for the CDR3: TGTGCCAGCAGCTTAGCGGGGGGGTACGAGCAGTACTTC.

The rearrangement uses TRBV25-1 and TRBJ1-5; TRBD1 might be the D (6 bases). In germline, CDR1 is MGHDK, CDR2 SYGVNS. This CDR3 is 15 amino acids long. Trimming cost V 2 bases and J 3 bases, with 11 bases left between them. CDR3 in amino acids: CASSEGDTYNQPQHF. CDR3 nucleotides: TGTGCCAGCAGTGAAGGGGACACCTACAATCAGCCCCAGCATTTT.